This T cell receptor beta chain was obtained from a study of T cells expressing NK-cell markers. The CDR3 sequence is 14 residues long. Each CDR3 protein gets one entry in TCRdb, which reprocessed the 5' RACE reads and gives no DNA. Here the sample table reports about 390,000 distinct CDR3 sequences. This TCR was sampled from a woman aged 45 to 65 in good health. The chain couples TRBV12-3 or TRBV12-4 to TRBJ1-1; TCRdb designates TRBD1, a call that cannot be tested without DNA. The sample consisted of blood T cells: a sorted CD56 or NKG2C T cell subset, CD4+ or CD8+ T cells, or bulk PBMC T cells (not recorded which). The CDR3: CASSLTRGATEAFF.